This T cell receptor beta chain was sequenced for a study of neurological immune-mediated disorders. The study built unsorted libraries from 2 million PBMCs kept at -80 C. CDR1 is SGHRS and CDR2 is YFSETQ in the germline V gene. The length of the CDR3 is 16 residues. V lost 0 bases and J lost 2, with 14 bases in between. This clonotype was recorded at least ten times. Via MiXCR, TCRdb re-called the 5' RACE reads, giving one row per CDR3 protein. This table has tens of thousands of distinct CDR3 sequences, 10% appearing once. This rearrangement joins TRBV5-1 to TRBJ2-5; D gene ambiguous. The clonotype originates from a woman aged 60-75 years with HTLV-1-associated myelopathy (HAM/TSP). The sample taken for sequencing was PBMCs. The CDR3 loop reads CASSLAGTENQETQYF. Written as DNA, the CDR3 is TGCGCCAGCAGCTTGGCCGGAACAGAGAATCAAGAGACCCAGTACTTC.